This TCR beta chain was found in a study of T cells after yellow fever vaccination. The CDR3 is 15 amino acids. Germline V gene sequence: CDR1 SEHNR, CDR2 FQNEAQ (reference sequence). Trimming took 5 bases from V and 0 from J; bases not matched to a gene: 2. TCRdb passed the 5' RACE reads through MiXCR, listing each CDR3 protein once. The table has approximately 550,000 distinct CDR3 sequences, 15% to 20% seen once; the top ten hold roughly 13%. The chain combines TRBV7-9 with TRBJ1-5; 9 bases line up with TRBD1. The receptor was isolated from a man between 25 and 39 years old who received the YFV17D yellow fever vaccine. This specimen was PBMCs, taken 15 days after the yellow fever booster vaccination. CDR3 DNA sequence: TGTGCCAGCAGCGCACAGGGGGCTAGCAATCAGCCCCAGCATTTT. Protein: CASSAQGASNQPQHF.